This note documents a single T cell receptor beta chain sequence. The antigen is unknown. Germline V CDR1 and CDR2: SGHTA, FQGNSA. There are 14 residues in the CDR3. With 2 bases removed from V and 3 bases from J, the gap between germline ends came to 10 bases. The sample is drawn from a study of T cell responses to AZD1222 COVID-19 vaccine. Study background: Pooled samples include second doses given at about 4 or 12 weeks.

Study observations and caveats: Spike-wide vaccine-associated CD4 TCRs dominated at 160-218 and 743-854. Possibly, clonal diversity was underestimated; donors were largely white British and included more females. Without day 14 samples, only post-peak T cell repertoires were studied.

The table came from immunoSEQ multiplex PCR; TCRdb's copy has only in-frame clones and leaves some out. The sample holds tens of thousands of clones, approximately 91% seen once. Sample: peripheral blood, taken on day 0 of AZD1222 vaccination. The rearrangement uses TRBV7-2 and TRBJ1-2, with TRBD1 as a possible D gene (5 bases). This clonotype originated in an adult in good health. The chain's CDR3 is CASSLQGFDYGYTF. The CDR3, as DNA: TGTGCCAGCAGCTTACAGGGATTCGACTATGGCTACACCTTC.